These 12 T cell receptor beta chains were sequenced from one sample in a study of identical twins. One entry per CDR3 protein results from TCRdb running MiXCR on the 5' RACE reads. The sample records hundreds of thousands of distinct CDR3 sequences, over 8.5% being singletons. These data were likewise used in another study, on yellow fever vaccine responses in identical twins.

Sequences were obtained from PBMCs. Receptors originate from a woman under 30 in good health.

The chain employs TRBV10-3 and TRBJ2-7, with 11 bases that match TRBD1. After removal of 6 bases from V and 6 bases from J, the junction contained 4 bases not matched to a gene. Germline CDR1 ENHRY, CDR2 SYGVKD. CDR3 length equals 13 residues. The CDR3 is CAIRRDRGFEQYF. The CDR3 nucleotides read TGTGCCATCAGGCGGGACAGGGGGTTCGAGCAGTACTTC.

This clonotype has just a few counts. V usage is TRBV21-1 and J usage is TRBJ2-7; the listed D gene, TRBD1, was not tested against the DNA. TRBV21-1 is shown as a pseudogene. The CDR3 has 17 amino acids. CDR3 DNA sequence: TGTGCCAGCAGCAGTTTACCGACAGGGGTCCTCACCTACGAGCAGTACTTC. It yields the protein CASSSLPTGVLTYEQYF.

The rearrangement joins TRBV7-9 to TRBJ1-4; no definite D call. The germline CDR1 and CDR2 sequences are SEHNR and FQNEAQ (reference sequence). This CDR3 region has 15 residues. V gave up 4 bases and J gave up 0 bases, with 9 bases separating them. This CDR3 reads CASSWQAPTNEKLFF. CDR3 nucleotide sequence: TGTGCCAGCAGCTGGCAGGCCCCAACTAATGAAAAACTGTTTTTT. The complete variable domain, with remaining parts taken from reference TRBV7-9 and TRBJ1-4, reads DTGVSQNPRHKITKRGQNVTFRCDPISEHNRLYWYRQTLGQGPEFLTYFQNEAQLEKSRLLSDRFSAERPKGSFSTLEIQRTEQGDSAMYLCASSWQAPTNEKLFFGSGTQLSVL.

This clonotype was seen a handful of times. V is TRBV6-6 and J is TRBJ2-3; D not certain. Germline values: CDR1 MNHNY, CDR2 SVGAGI (reference sequence). The length of the CDR3 is 13 residues. Deletions cut 6 bases from V and 4 bases from J, with 11 bases between. The DNA of the CDR3 is TGTGCCAGCAGATCCACGGTGGCAGATACGCAGTATTTT. It codes for CASRSTVADTQYF.

This clonotype appeared many times. The chain joins TRBV29-1 to TRBJ2-1, with D possibly being TRBD1 (5 bases). V was pared by 7 bases and J by 9 bases, with 22 bases between. Germline lookup yields CDR1 SQVTM and CDR2 ANQGSEA. CDR3 length equals 14 residues. The CDR3 DNA reads as TGCAGCGCCACCAGGGTGAACAGAAATAGTGAGCAGTTCTTC. The encoded protein is CSATRVNRNSEQFF.

This clonotype was seen at least ten times. The chain employs TRBV20-1 and TRBJ2-5; perhaps TRBD1 as D (6 bases). This CDR3 has 15 amino acids. V lost 4 bases, J lost 2 bases, and 17 bases lay in between. The germline V gene encodes CDR1 DFQATT and CDR2 SNEGSKA (reference sequence). The CDR3 reads CSAIDYRVGQETQYF. CDR3 coding DNA: TGCAGTGCTATAGATTACAGGGTCGGACAAGAGACCCAGTACTTC.

The table lists this clonotype with a few counts. The gene calls are TRBV5-1 and TRBJ1-4; D ambiguous. V lost 0 bases and J 8 bases, leaving 14 bases between the germline ends. This CDR3 contains 15 residues. Germline V gene lookup returns CDR1 SGHRS and CDR2 YFSETQ. The CDR3 sequence is CASSLEGIVEEKLFF. The CDR3 region has the DNA TGCGCCAGCAGCTTGGAAGGGATTGTGGAAGAAAAACTGTTTTTT.

The V gene is TRBV29-1, the J gene TRBJ2-5; D remains ambiguous. V was cut by 6 bases and J by 5 bases, with 10 bases left in between. Germline loops: CDR1 SQVTM, CDR2 ANQGSEA. The CDR3 spans 11 residues. Here the CDR3 reads CSVQFMETQYF. The CDR3 region has the DNA TGCAGCGTACAGTTCATGGAGACCCAGTACTTC.

This sequence joins TRBV7-9 and TRBJ2-5; D gene ambiguous. This CDR3 has 15 residues. In germline, CDR1 is SEHNR, CDR2 FQNEAQ (reference sequence). V lost 5 bases and J lost 4, with 17 bases in between. The DNA for the CDR3 is TGTGCCAGCAGCCACCCGGCGCCCCGGACAGAGACCCAGTACTTC. Translation gives CASSHPAPRTETQYF. Looking up the rest from reference TRBV7-9 and TRBJ2-5 gives the full variable domain: DTGVSQNPRHKITKRGQNVTFRCDPISEHNRLYWYRQTLGQGPEFLTYFQNEAQLEKSRLLSDRFSAERPKGSFSTLEIQRTEQGDSAMYLCASSHPAPRTETQYFGPGTRLLVL.

This clonotype appeared a few times. The rearrangement uses TRBV7-6 and TRBJ1-1; tentative D call: TRBD1 (6 bases). Germline V gives CDR1 SGHVS, CDR2 FNYEAQ. The V gene lost 5 bases and the J gene lost 3 bases, with 16 bases spanning the gap. This CDR3 spans 15 amino acids. The CDR3, as DNA: TGTGCCAGCAGCCGCGGACAGTCCGGGTACACTGAAGCTTTCTTT. It yields the protein CASSRGQSGYTEAFF.

V and J are TRBV29-1 and TRBJ2-7, with TRBD1 identical over 9 bases. From germline, CDR1 is SQVTM and CDR2 ANQGSEA. V was pared by 7 bases and J by 4 bases, with 5 bases of the junction left unmatched. The CDR3 loop spans 12 amino acids. The CDR3 DNA follows: TGCAGCGCTGGGACAGGGTTTTACGAGCAGTACTTC. Residues: CSAGTGFYEQYF.

This clonotype has ten or more counts. V is TRBV6-1 and J is TRBJ1-5; D perhaps matches TRBD1 (6 bases). Germline CDR1 and CDR2: MNHNS and SASEGT. Trimming removed 7 bases from V and 5 bases from J, with 21 bases in between. The length of the CDR3 is 16 residues. CDR3 sequence: CASKRGAQGGDQPQHF. The CDR3 region has the DNA TGTGCCAGCAAGAGGGGGGCCCAAGGGGGGGATCAGCCCCAGCATTTT.